One and the same sample provided the 32 T cell receptor beta chains below, sequenced in a study of shared clonotypes between healthy human individuals. TCRdb keeps only in-frame clones here, not all; method: immunoSEQ multiplex PCR. The table lists roughly 2.2 million clones, 80% to 95% of them singletons. The sequencing sample was made of naive CD4+ T cells from PBMCs. Described subset: CD45RA+ positively selected. The receptors derive from a man between 18 and 29 years old in good health. Some clones in this sample may be carry-over from other donors' samples.

A note on this clone: At one of its ends the junction is not consistent with the germline gene, which may arise from a read error. The V and J genes are TRBV19 and TRBJ1-2; a weak D match, TRBD1 (5 bases). The CDR3 spans 12 residues. The germline V gene has CDR1 LNHDA and CDR2 SQIVND (reference sequence). The CDR3 region has the DNA TGCCGTCGGGGACTACTAGACTATGGCTACACCTTC. Its translation is CRRGLLDYGYTF.

This chain links TRBV6-5 with TRBJ2-7, with D uncertain. The germline CDR1 and CDR2 sequences are MNHEY and SVGAGI. CDR3 size: 11 residues. Trimming pared 1 base from V and 7 bases from J, leaving 5 bases between. The chain's CDR3 is CASSYLSEQYF. The CDR3 DNA is TGTGCCAGCAGTTACTTGTCGGAGCAGTACTTC.

This clone is a singleton in its sample. The chain couples TRBV2 to TRBJ1-5, with 7 bases fitting TRBD1. Germline assignment: CDR1 SNHLY and CDR2 FYNNEI. With V trimmed by 8 bases and J by 3 bases, 7 bases remained unmatched. The CDR3 has 14 amino acids. This CDR3 reads CASGQGEPNQPQHF. Here the CDR3 DNA reads TGTGCCAGCGGTCAGGGGGAACCCAATCAGCCCCAGCATTTT. Full variable domain (rest looked up from reference TRBV2 and TRBJ1-5): EPEVTQTPSHQVTQMGQEVILRCVPISNHLYFYWYRQILGQKVEFLVSFYNNEISEKSEIFDDQFSVERPDGSNFTLKIRSTKLEDSAMYFCASGQGEPNQPQHFGDGTRLSIL.

This sequence joins TRBV5-6 and TRBJ2-1; D unclear. The CDR3 runs 12 residues. V shed 0 bases and J shed 6 bases, with 4 bases lying between them. Germline CDR1 and CDR2: SGHDT and YYEEEE. CDR3 nucleotides: TGTGCCAGCAGCTTGGGGGGCAATGAGCAGTTCTTC. It specifies CASSLGGNEQFF.

The chain has TRBV28 and TRBJ2-7; unclear D gene. V was trimmed by 7 bases and J by 3 bases, leaving 16 bases between them. Germline assignment: CDR1 MDHEN and CDR2 SYDVKM. The CDR3 contains 14 residues. The CDR3 coding sequence is TGTGCCAGCAATCCAGGCCCTCTTAACTACGAGCAGTACTTC. Protein: CASNPGPLNYEQYF.

This clone appeared a single time. Mismatch with germline at one junction end may stem from a read error. The chain uses TRBV4-1 and TRBJ1-2, with 9 bases matching TRBD1. The CDR3 consists of 14 residues. Germline assignment: CDR1 MGHRA and CDR2 YSYEKL. The DNA of the CDR3 is TGCGCCAGCAGACAAGCCGGGACAGGGCACGGCTACACCTTC. This translates into CASRQAGTGHGYTF.

This clone was counted a single time. This chain links TRBV19 with TRBJ2-7; perhaps TRBD1 as D (5 bases). The CDR3 length is 15 residues. V lost 9 bases and J lost 0, with 18 bases in between. Germline lookup yields CDR1 LNHDA and CDR2 SQIVND (reference sequence). In DNA form, the CDR3 reads TGTGCCAGACGTACAGGCCTCTGCCCCTCCTACGAGCAGTACTTC. It specifies CARRTGLCPSYEQYF.

The genes are TRBV5-8 and TRBJ1-5; TRBD1 aligns across 7 bases. The germline CDR1 and CDR2 sequences are SGHTS and YDEGEE. Trimming at V came to 5 bases and at J to 7 bases, leaving 18 bases not matched to a gene. The CDR3 has 17 amino acids. The CDR3 nucleotides read TGTGCCAGCAGTCTAATCATGCGAGAGGGGGCGGCCCAGCCCCAGCATTTT. Protein sequence: CASSLIMREGAAQPQHF.

The chain couples TRBV6-1 to TRBJ2-5; no clear D gene. CDR1 MNHNS and CDR2 SASEGT come from the germline V gene. This CDR3 contains 17 residues. The germline V and J ends were trimmed by 1 base and 5 bases, with 20 bases remaining between them. CDR3 nucleotide sequence: TGTGCCAGCAGTGAAGGGCTACTGGTAAATGTGGGGGAGACCCAGTACTTC. Translation: CASSEGLLVNVGETQYF.

The V and J genes are TRBV28 and TRBJ2-5; a weak D match, TRBD1 (6 bases). The germline V gene has CDR1 MDHEN and CDR2 SYDVKM. Trimming took 7 bases from V and 5 from J, leaving 11 bases between them. The CDR3 runs to 12 residues. CDR3 sequence (DNA): TGTGCCAGCACTCGGACAGTCGAGACCCAGTACTTC. Protein: CASTRTVETQYF.

CDR3: CASSDGGPTNTGELFF. CDR3 nucleotide sequence: TGTGCCAGCAGTGACGGGGGACCGACGAACACCGGGGAGCTGTTTTTT. V and J are TRBV25-1 and TRBJ2-2; weak D call: TRBD2 (6 bases). V was trimmed by 3 bases and J by 0 bases, leaving 11 bases between them. The CDR3 is 16 residues long. In germline, CDR1 is MGHDK, CDR2 SYGVNS.

The chain uses TRBV6-5 and TRBJ1-4; D unresolved. The CDR3 sequence is 13 residues long. CDR1 is MNHEY, CDR2 SVGAGI, per germline. Trimming left V 6 bases short and J 8 bases short, with 13 bases between. The CDR3 nucleotides read TGTGCCAGCAGCCGGCTTAATGGGGAAAAACTGTTTTTT. Encoded protein: CASSRLNGEKLFF.

This chain uses TRBV6-4 with TRBJ2-1; the match to TRBD2 covers 14 bases. Germline lookup yields CDR1 MRHNA and CDR2 SNTAGT. This CDR3 is built from 15 residues. With 4 bases clipped from V and 7 bases from J, the junction kept 3 bases outside the gene matches. CDR3 sequence (DNA): TGTGCCAGCAGTGTCGGGACTAGCGGGAGAAATGAGCAGTTCTTC. It specifies CASSVGTSGRNEQFF.

The chain links TRBV5-1 to TRBJ2-3, with 10 bases that match TRBD2. CDR1 and CDR2 from the germline V gene are SGHRS and YFSETQ. This CDR3 comprises 18 residues. The V gene end was trimmed by 2 bases and the J gene end by 4 bases; junction bases not matched to a gene: 13. The CDR3 sequence is CASSLIKAGLARADTQYF. The CDR3 bases are TGCGCCAGCAGCTTAATAAAAGCGGGACTAGCGAGGGCAGATACGCAGTATTTT.

The genes are TRBV28 and TRBJ1-4; D perhaps matches TRBD1 (5 bases). Germline CDR1 MDHEN, CDR2 SYDVKM. V was shortened by 8 bases and J by 7 bases, with 11 bases between the two germline ends. The CDR3 contains 12 residues. CDR3 in amino acids: CASESRVEKLFF. As DNA, the CDR3 is TGTGCCAGCGAGTCCAGGGTTGAAAAACTGTTTTTT.

As for this clone: This sample also contains other DNA sequences that code for the same CDR3. The rearrangement joins TRBV5-5 to TRBJ1-3, with D unclear. Germline V gene data show CDR1 as SGHKS and CDR2 as YYEKEE (reference sequence). V lost 6 bases, J lost 1 base, and 11 bases lay in between. The CDR3 is 14 amino acids. CDR3 in amino acids: CASTRGDSGNTIYF. CDR3 coding DNA: TGTGCCAGCACCCGGGGTGATTCTGGAAACACCATATATTTT. Using reference TRBV5-5 and TRBJ1-3 for the parts outside the CDR3, the full variable domain is DAGVTQSPTHLIKTRGQQVTLRCSPISGHKSVSWYQQVLGQGPQFIFQYYEKEERGRGNFPDRFSARQFPNYSSELNVNALLLGDSALYLCASTRGDSGNTIYFGEGSWLTVV.

V usage is TRBV27 and J usage is TRBJ2-5; possibly TRBD1 for D (7 bases). Trimming removed 5 bases from V and 5 bases from J, with 15 bases in between. CDR3 size: 14 residues. Germline V gene sequence: CDR1 MNHEY, CDR2 SMNVEV (reference sequence). Written as DNA, the CDR3 is TGTGCCAGCAGTCCAGGGGGAGGATGGGAGACCCAGTACTTC. This translates into CASSPGGGWETQYF.

The gene calls are TRBV19 and TRBJ1-4; 9 bases are shared with TRBD1. The V and J ends lost 5 bases and 7 bases, in that order; junction bases with no gene match: 8. This CDR3 contains 15 residues. Germline V gives CDR1 LNHDA, CDR2 SQIVND (reference sequence). The DNA of the CDR3 is TGTGCCAGTAGTGAGGACAGGGGCGGTGGTGAAAAACTGTTTTTT. It yields the protein CASSEDRGGGEKLFF.

The V and J genes are TRBV11-3 and TRBJ2-1; 13 bases map to TRBD2. With V trimmed by 3 bases and J by 10 bases, 6 bases remained unmatched. From germline, CDR1 is SGHNT and CDR2 YENEEA. The CDR3 loop spans 15 amino acids. The CDR3: CASSFSGTSGTEQFF. As DNA, the CDR3 is TGTGCCAGCAGCTTCTCCGGGACTAGCGGGACCGAGCAGTTCTTC.

The chain is built from TRBV18 and TRBJ1-5; 7 nucleotides match TRBD1. Germline CDR1 reads KGHSH; CDR2 reads LQKENI. V shed 4 bases and J 3 bases; nucleotides not matched to a gene: 3. This CDR3 has 14 amino acids. In nucleotides, the CDR3 is TGTGCCAGCTCACGCGGGACAGACAATCAGCCCCAGCATTTT. Residues: CASSRGTDNQPQHF. Variable domain in full (rest from reference TRBV18 and TRBJ1-5): NAGVMQNPRHLVRRRGQEARLRCSPMKGHSHVYWYRQLPEEGLKFMVYLQKENIIDESGMPKERFSAEFPKEGPSILRIQQVVRGDSAAYFCASSRGTDNQPQHFGDGTRLSIL.

The chain recombines TRBV27 with TRBJ2-3, with 9 bases fitting TRBD2. The CDR3 loop spans 16 amino acids. After removal of 4 bases from V and 4 bases from J, the junction contained 9 bases not matched to a gene. Germline V gene lookup returns CDR1 MNHEY and CDR2 SMNVEV (reference sequence). The CDR3: CASSYGWRGGPDTQYF. Written as DNA, the CDR3 is TGTGCCAGCAGTTATGGTTGGCGGGGGGGGCCAGATACGCAGTATTTT.

This clone was observed once. V and J are TRBV7-2 and TRBJ1-3; D unclear. Germline lookup yields CDR1 SGHTA and CDR2 FQGNSA. Trimming left V 5 bases short and J 2 bases short, with 13 bases between. The CDR3 sequence is 15 residues long. CDR3 in amino acids: CASSLRVTTGNTIYF. The DNA for the CDR3 is TGTGCCAGCAGCCTTCGGGTTACCACTGGAAACACCATATATTTT.

The chain links TRBV9 to TRBJ2-2; 7 bases are shared with TRBD2. Per germline, CDR1 SGDLS and CDR2 YYNGEE. J was trimmed by 3 bases and V by 5 bases; bases with no gene match: 10. The CDR3 consists of 16 residues. CDR3 amino acids: CASRAHPSGDTGELFF. CDR3 DNA sequence: TGTGCCAGCAGAGCTCACCCTAGCGGTGACACCGGGGAGCTGTTTTTT.

The V and J genes are TRBV1 and TRBJ1-1. TRBV1 is a pseudogene locus. The CDR3 is 15 residues long. CDR3 sequence reads: CTSSLEFKGNTEAFF. The CDR3, as DNA: TGCACCAGCAGCCTTGAGTTTAAAGGGAACACTGAAGCTTTCTTT.

The J gene is TRBJ1-4, the V gene TRBV19, with 10 nucleotides matching TRBD1. CDR1 is LNHDA, CDR2 SQIVND, per germline (reference sequence). The CDR3 runs 14 residues. With V trimmed by 6 bases and J by 8 bases, 6 bases remained unmatched. The CDR3 bases are TGTGCCAGTAGCCGACAGGGGGCCGGGGAAAAACTGTTTTTT. Translated, it gives CASSRQGAGEKLFF.

The J gene is TRBJ2-7, the V gene TRBV30, with 9 bases fitting TRBD1. This CDR3 is 13 amino acids long. V trimming: 1 base; J trimming: 7 bases; junction bases outside the gene matches: 5. Germline CDR1 GTSNPN, CDR2 SVGIG (reference sequence). The CDR3 DNA reads as TGTGCCTGGAGTGCCCTGACAGGGGGAGAGCAGTACTTC. Its protein is CAWSALTGGEQYF.

About this clone itself: Within the sample, other DNA sequences also encode this same CDR3. The rearrangement links TRBV7-3 to TRBJ1-3, with a possible D match to TRBD1 (6 bases). V was trimmed by 0 bases and J by 4 bases, leaving 7 bases between them. The CDR3 runs 14 residues. Germline values: CDR1 SGHTA, CDR2 FQGTGA. The CDR3 nucleotides are TGTGCCAGCAGCTTAACGGGGGCAGGAAACACCATATATTTT. It codes for CASSLTGAGNTIYF.

This clone was detected only once. This CDR3 is also generated by other DNA sequences in the sample. The chain combines TRBV5-1 with TRBJ2-7, with unresolved D. CDR3 size: 13 residues. Germline CDR1 SGHRS, CDR2 YFSETQ. Trimming shortened V by 5 bases and J by 0 bases, and 9 bases separated the two germline ends. CDR3 residues: CASSSVPSYEQYF. DNA of the CDR3: TGCGCCAGCAGTTCCGTTCCCTCCTACGAGCAGTACTTC.

The rearrangement joins TRBV7-3 to TRBJ2-2, with D perhaps TRBD1 (6 bases). There are 16 residues in the CDR3. Trimming cost V 4 bases and J 4 bases, with 16 bases left between them. Germline CDR1 SGHTA, CDR2 FQGTGA. The CDR3 DNA sequence: TGTGCCAGCAGCTCGTCGAGGGGGTCGGGCACCGGGGAGCTGTTTTTT. As protein: CASSSSRGSGTGELFF. The full variable domain, in which reference TRBV7-3 and TRBJ2-2 provide the parts outside the CDR3, is GAGVSQTPSNKVTEKGKYVELRCDPISGHTALYWYRQSLGQGPEFLIYFQGTGAADDSGLPNDRFFAVRPEGSVSTLKIQRTERGDSAVYLCASSSSRGSGTGELFFGEGSRLTVL.

The rearrangement uses TRBV5-1 and TRBJ1-1; D unclear. The germline V and J ends were trimmed by 3 bases and 6 bases, with 15 bases remaining between them. The CDR3 runs 14 residues. CDR1 is SGHRS, CDR2 YFSETQ, per germline. The CDR3 bases are TGCGCCAGCAGCTCAAGGACGGGATTCTCTGAAGCTTTCTTT. Translation gives CASSSRTGFSEAFF.

The table lists this clone with a count of one. This sequence joins TRBV19 and TRBJ2-4; 9 positions agree with TRBD1. With 6 bases clipped from V and 0 bases from J, the junction kept 6 bases outside the gene matches. Germline lookup yields CDR1 LNHDA and CDR2 SQIVND (reference sequence). The CDR3 extends over 16 amino acids. The CDR3 region has the DNA TGTGCCAGTAGCAACGACAGGGGGGTAGCCAAAAACATTCAGTACTTC. This gives the protein CASSNDRGVAKNIQYF.

V gene TRBV28 combines with J gene TRBJ2-4; 7 nucleotides line up with TRBD1. The CDR3 consists of 15 residues. CDR1 MDHEN and CDR2 SYDVKM come from the germline V gene. The V gene end was trimmed by 3 bases and the J gene end by 1 base; junction bases not matched to a gene: 3. The CDR3 DNA follows: TGTGCCAGCAGTTTTCAGGGGGTTGCCAAAAACATTCAGTACTTC. It codes for CASSFQGVAKNIQYF.